The rows below give T cell receptor beta chains drawn from one sample of a study of blood T cell repertoires in COVID-19. Sequencing was performed with immunoSEQ multiplex PCR; in TCRdb, only in-frame clones are kept and a portion is missing. The sample lists approximately 120,000 clones; around 84% were seen once. The sequenced material came from peripheral blood. Every receptor here comes from a woman of 80 years or more with active or convalescent COVID-19. Both conserved end residues are part of each CDR3. D genes are given only for firm matches. Clone size is shown for a subset of rows, as once, few, many or a class of expanded clone.

V gene	clone size	J gene	D gene	CDR3 protein	CDR3 DNA
TRBV5-1	-	TRBJ2-2	TRBD2	CASSLALAVPNTGELFF	TGCGCCAGCAGCTTAGCACTAGCGGTACCGAACACCGGGGAGCTGTTTTTT
TRBV6-2/TRBV6-3	-	TRBJ1-1	-	CASSFQGSTEAFF	TGTGCCAGCAGTTTCCAGGGCAGCACTGAAGCTTTCTTT
TRBV25-1	medium-sized	TRBJ1-2	-	CASSDGLGVSYGYTF	TGTGCCAGCAGTGATGGGCTCGGGGTTTCCTATGGCTACACCTTC
TRBV7-9	few	TRBJ2-7	-	CASSLGTWPYEQYF	TGTGCCAGCAGCTTGGGGACATGGCCCTACGAGCAGTACTTC
TRBV29-1	-	TRBJ2-3	-	CSVEVGGPTDTQYF	TGCAGCGTTGAGGTCGGAGGGCCCACAGATACGCAGTATTTT
TRBV9	-	TRBJ2-7	TRBD1	CASSARQGSYEQYF	TGTGCCAGCAGCGCTCGACAGGGATCCTACGAGCAGTACTTC
TRBV28	-	TRBJ1-1	-	CASSFAEYTEAFF	TGTGCCAGCAGTTTTGCGGAGTACACTGAAGCTTTCTTT
TRBV5-1	-	TRBJ2-7	-	CASSLERWAEQYF	TGCGCCAGCAGCTTGGAGCGGTGGGCCGAGCAGTACTTC
TRBV5-1	-	TRBJ1-1	-	CASSAEGGRATEAFF	TGCGCCAGCAGCGCGGAAGGAGGGAGGGCCACTGAAGCTTTCTTT
TRBV5-4	-	TRBJ2-2	TRBD2	CATKGTSDTGELFF	TGTGCCACTAAAGGGACTAGCGACACCGGGGAGCTGTTTTTT
TRBV3-1/TRBV3-2	-	TRBJ2-3	-	CASSQAPSSTDTQYF	TGTGCCAGCAGCCAAGCCCCCTCCTCCACAGATACGCAGTATTTT
TRBV27	-	TRBJ2-5	-	CASSLSAGFAQETQYF	TGTGCCAGCAGTTTATCGGCCGGGTTTGCTCAAGAGACCCAGTACTTC
TRBV5-5	-	TRBJ1-4	TRBD1	CASSFGTGGASVFF	TGTGCCAGCAGCTTCGGGACAGGGGGCGCCTCAGTGTTTTTT
TRBV15	-	TRBJ2-2	-	CATSRENGGLGGELFF	TGTGCCACCAGCAGAGAAAATGGAGGGCTCGGCGGGGAGCTGTTTTTT
TRBV5-1	-	TRBJ2-7	-	CASYRGTDLYEQYF	TGCGCCAGTTACCGCGGGACGGATCTCTACGAGCAGTACTTC
TRBV19	-	TRBJ2-1	-	CASSIGNPNEQFF	TGTGCCAGTAGTATCGGGAACCCGAATGAGCAGTTCTTC
TRBV19	-	TRBJ1-5	TRBD1	CASSIRTGFQPQHF	TGTGCCAGTAGTATAAGGACAGGGTTTCAGCCCCAGCATTTT
TRBV12-3/TRBV12-4	-	TRBJ2-1	TRBD1	CASTRTGPNEQFF	TGTGCCAGCACCAGGACAGGCCCCAATGAGCAGTTCTTC
TRBV7-9	-	TRBJ1-2	-	CASSLVTAGHLTYGYTF	TGTGCCAGCAGCTTAGTGACAGCGGGACACCTAACTTATGGCTACACCTTC
TRBV27	-	TRBJ2-2	TRBD1	CASTARTGKNTGELFF	TGTGCCAGCACGGCCCGGACAGGGAAGAACACCGGGGAGCTGTTTTTT
TRBV28	-	TRBJ1-6	TRBD1	CAIPGGTGGNSPLHF	TGTGCCATCCCAGGAGGGACAGGGGGTAATTCACCCCTCCACTTT
TRBV2	-	TRBJ2-7	-	CATGPGLPPYEQYF	TGTGCCACGGGCCCGGGATTACCTCCCTACGAGCAGTACTTC
TRBV27	-	TRBJ1-1	-	CASSLWGVNTEAFF	TGTGCCAGCAGTTTGTGGGGGGTGAACACTGAAGCTTTCTTT
TRBV4-1	-	TRBJ2-5	-	CASSQSPSGRAETQYF	TGCGCCAGCAGCCAGTCCCCGTCCGGCAGGGCAGAGACCCAGTACTTC
TRBV2	-	TRBJ1-1	TRBD1	CASSGTGGHTEAFF	TGTGCCAGCAGTGGCACAGGGGGCCACACTGAAGCTTTCTTT
TRBV19	-	TRBJ1-1	-	CASSRTVNTEAFF	TGTGCCAGTAGTAGGACAGTGAACACTGAAGCTTTCTTT
TRBV6-5	few	TRBJ1-1	TRBD1	CASRDQGVVAEAFF	TGTGCCAGCAGGGATCAGGGGGTGGTGGCTGAAGCTTTCTTT
TRBV15	-	TRBJ2-2	TRBD1	CATSTRTGTGTGELFF	TGTGCCACCAGCACAAGAACCGGGACAGGGACCGGGGAGCTGTTTTTT
TRBV3-1/TRBV3-2	-	TRBJ2-1	-	CASSTWNEQFF	TGTGCCAGCAGCACATGGAATGAGCAGTTCTTC
TRBV11-2	-	TRBJ1-1	-	CASSFTGKSGTEAFF	TGTGCCAGCAGCTTTACGGGAAAGTCGGGAACTGAAGCTTTCTTT
TRBV5-8	-	TRBJ2-2	-	CASSLGSGRDTGELFF	TGTGCCAGCAGCCTCGGGAGCGGACGAGACACCGGGGAGCTGTTTTTT
TRBV27	-	TRBJ2-3	TRBD2	CASSSSPGLAGYDTQYF	TGTGCCAGCAGTTCAAGCCCGGGACTAGCGGGATATGATACGCAGTATTTT
TRBV19	-	TRBJ1-2	-	CASRSGTNYGYTF	TGTGCCAGTAGGAGCGGAACTAACTATGGCTACACCTTC
TRBV21-1	-	TRBJ2-1	-	CASSKGGGLALPYNEQFF	TGTGCCAGCAGCAAAGGGGGTGGACTAGCGTTACCCTACAATGAGCAGTTCTTC
TRBV5-4	once	TRBJ2-3	-	CASSFSRTQYF	TGTGCCAGCAGCTTTTCCAGGACGCAGTATTTT
TRBV24-1	-	TRBJ2-7	-	CATSDGQGSYEQYF	TGTGCCACCAGTGATGGTCAGGGGTCCTACGAGCAGTACTTC
TRBV6-5	-	TRBJ2-1	TRBD2	CASSYSSGSLVDEQFF	TGTGCCAGCAGTTACTCGAGCGGGAGTTTGGTAGATGAGCAGTTCTTC
TRBV5-1	-	TRBJ2-1	TRBD2	CASSLAGGNSGSGYNEQFF	TGCGCCAGCAGCTTGGCCGGGGGGAATAGCGGGAGTGGATACAATGAGCAGTTCTTC
TRBV11-1	-	TRBJ2-5	-	CASSLEQGRAQETQYF	TGTGCCAGCAGCTTAGAACAGGGAAGGGCTCAGGAGACCCAGTACTTC
TRBV28	-	TRBJ1-4	-	CASRRALDGEKLFF	TGTGCCAGCAGGCGGGCTTTGGACGGTGAAAAACTGTTTTTT